A single sample is the source of the 16 T cell receptor beta chains below, sequenced in a study of blood T cell repertoires in COVID-19 (dated by TCRdb to the early 2020s). The library was produced with the immunoSEQ multiplex PCR assay. TCRdb stores this immuneACCESS table with in-frame sequences only. Part of the clones is absent; in the studies checked, under half of the shortfall reflects unresolved V genes, and no reason is known for the rest. The sample table records over 300,000 clones; around 80% of these occur just once. Roughly 1.2% of the sample is held by the ten biggest clonotypes. Sequenced input: peripheral blood. The receptors were sampled from a woman in her fifties or sixties with acute or convalescent COVID-19.

The V call is TRBV18, the J call TRBJ1-2; 10 bases fit TRBD1. Germline-derived CDR1 and CDR2 are KGHSH and LQKENI. Germline trimming cut 2 bases from V and 8 bases from J; bases unmatched to any gene: 5. The CDR3 length is 14 residues. This chain's CDR3 is CASSPGTGEAGYTF. Here the CDR3 DNA reads TGTGCCAGCTCACCAGGGACAGGGGAAGCCGGCTACACCTTC.

The rearrangement links TRBV7-9 to TRBJ1-2; D unclear. The V end lost 5 bases, the J end lost 3 bases, and 10 bases lay between the germline ends. CDR1 is SEHNR, CDR2 FQNEAQ, per germline (reference sequence). This CDR3 is built from 13 residues. CDR3 nucleotides: TGTGCCAGCAGCGCCAGAGAGGACTATGGCTACACCTTC. This encodes CASSAREDYGYTF.

This chain uses TRBV12-3 or TRBV12-4 with TRBJ2-7, with D maybe TRBD1 (5 bases). V was trimmed by 5 bases and J by 5 bases, leaving 10 bases between them. This CDR3 contains 12 residues. The CDR3: CASSPSRDEQYF. The CDR3 DNA is TGTGCCAGCAGTCCCAGCAGGGACGAGCAGTACTTC.

This sequence joins TRBV11-2 and TRBJ2-7; the D gene is possibly TRBD2 (6 bases). Trimming shortened V by 5 bases and J by 0 bases, and 20 bases separated the two germline ends. The germline CDR1 and CDR2 sequences are SGHAT and FQNNGV. CDR3 length equals 17 residues. The CDR3 nucleotides read TGTGCCAGCAGCCAGGGAGGATCCGACAGATACTCCTACGAGCAGTACTTC. Amino acid sequence: CASSQGGSDRYSYEQYF.

For the CDR3, the DNA is TGTGCCAGCAGCCTTCGGAGACACAATGAGCAGTTCTTC. Translating it yields CASSLRRHNEQFF. V and J are TRBV7-8 and TRBJ2-1; no reliable D call. Germline V gives CDR1 SGHVS, CDR2 FQNEAQ. V lost 5 bases to trimming and J lost 5 bases, with 10 bases between them. The CDR3 consists of 13 residues.

The V call is TRBV5-8, the J call TRBJ2-5; possible D gene TRBD2, 5 bases. The V gene lost 7 bases and the J gene lost 5 bases, with 9 bases spanning the gap. Germline V gene sequence: CDR1 SGHTS, CDR2 YDEGEE. The CDR3 consists of 11 residues. CDR3 DNA sequence: TGTGCCAGCGGACTCTGGGAGACCCAGTACTTC. Its translation: CASGLWETQYF.

The chain carries TRBV5-4 and TRBJ2-3; perhaps TRBD2 as D (6 bases). CDR1 is SGHNT and CDR2 is YYREEE in the germline V gene (reference sequence). V was clipped by 4 bases and J by 2 bases, with 20 bases between them. This CDR3 is built from 17 residues. For the CDR3, the DNA is TGTGCCAGCAGCCTATTAGGGGCGGGGAAGTACACAGATACGCAGTATTTT. Its protein is CASSLLGAGKYTDTQYF.

The chain joins TRBV6-5 to TRBJ2-5, with 8 bases identical to TRBD2. Germline-derived CDR1 and CDR2 are MNHEY and SVGAGI. V gave up 4 bases and J gave up 4 bases; unmatched junction bases: 8. This CDR3 has 15 residues. CDR3 in DNA: TGTGCCAGCAGTTCCCAGGCGGGAGGAAGAGAGACCCAGTACTTC. Amino acid sequence: CASSSQAGGRETQYF.

The chain has TRBV7-8 and TRBJ1-5; weak D call: TRBD1 (6 bases). V shed 1 base and J shed 2 bases, with 9 bases lying between them. CDR3 length: 15 amino acids. Germline CDR1 is SGHVS and CDR2 is FQNEAQ. The CDR3: CASSLDSGGNQPQHF. CDR3 in DNA: TGTGCCAGCAGCTTAGACTCAGGGGGCAATCAGCCCCAGCATTTT.

This clone was counted a few times. The V gene is TRBV7-3, the J gene TRBJ2-3; 8 positions agree with TRBD1. V trimming: 1 base; J trimming: 4 bases; junction bases outside the gene matches: 4. From germline, CDR1 is SGHTA and CDR2 FQGTGA. The CDR3 is 15 residues long. For the CDR3, the DNA is TGTGCCAGCAGCTTAATTGGACAGGGCGCAGATACGCAGTATTTT. Its translation: CASSLIGQGADTQYF.

This clone was detected only once. This chain connects TRBV10-3 to TRBJ1-6, with 7 bases that match TRBD1. Germline V gene lookup returns CDR1 ENHRY and CDR2 SYGVKD. V dropped 6 bases and J dropped 7; count of bases not matched to a gene: 12. The CDR3 spans 16 residues. The CDR3 region has the DNA TGTGCCATCAGGGAGGGCGACAGGGCTGACAATTCACCCCTCCACTTT. Translating it yields CAIREGDRADNSPLHF.

Concerning this clone: The identical CDR3 is also encoded by other nucleotide sequences in the sample. This CDR3 reads CASSLRQNTEAFF. CDR3 sequence (DNA): TGTGCCAGCAGCTTAAGACAGAACACTGAAGCTTTCTTT. The chain carries TRBV11-2 and TRBJ1-1; no firm D call. Germline lookup yields CDR1 SGHAT and CDR2 FQNNGV. This CDR3 has 13 amino acids. V was shortened by 2 bases and J by 1 base, with 5 bases between the two germline ends.

Here the CDR3 reads CASSSPWDRGGSPLHF. The CDR3 DNA reads as TGTGCCAGCAGTTCCCCGTGGGACAGGGGTGGATCACCCCTCCACTTT. V and J are TRBV27 and TRBJ1-6; 10 bases agree with TRBD1. The CDR3 runs 16 residues. Trimming at V came to 4 bases and at J to 10 bases, leaving 10 bases not matched to a gene. From germline, CDR1 is MNHEY and CDR2 SMNVEV (reference sequence).

In this sample, this clone turned up once. The chain joins TRBV7-9 to TRBJ2-3; possibly TRBD1 for D (6 bases). V was trimmed by 5 bases and J by 0 bases, leaving 9 bases between them. The CDR3 is 14 residues long. Germline V gives CDR1 SEHNR, CDR2 FQNEAQ (reference sequence). This CDR3 reads CASSLGASTDTQYF. DNA of the CDR3: TGTGCCAGCAGCCTGGGGGCAAGCACAGATACGCAGTATTTT.

This clone was picked up a small number of times. This rearrangement joins TRBV7-6 to TRBJ2-1, with 11 bases that match TRBD2. This CDR3 contains 15 residues. Germline loops: CDR1 SGHVS, CDR2 FNYEAQ. V lost 2 bases to trimming and J lost 8 bases; unmatched junction nucleotides: 5. Written as DNA, the CDR3 is TGTGCCAGCAGCTTAAGTATAGCGGGAGGGCATGAGCAGTTCTTC. Translated, it gives CASSLSIAGGHEQFF. Using reference TRBV7-6 and TRBJ2-1 for the parts outside the CDR3, the full variable domain is GAGVSQSPRYKVTKRGQDVALRCDPISGHVSLYWYRQALGQGPEFLTYFNYEAQQDKSGLPNDRFSAERPEGSISTLTIQRTEQRDSAMYRCASSLSIAGGHEQFFGPGTRLTVL.

This clone was counted a few times. The chain joins TRBV3-1 (or the pseudogene TRBV3-2) to TRBJ1-1; 7 bases align to TRBD1. CDR1 LGHDT and CDR2 YNNKEL come from the germline V gene (reference sequence). The ends lost 3 bases at V and 1 base at J; junction bases unmatched: 2. This CDR3 spans 14 amino acids. CDR3: CASSHRQGNTEAFF. CDR3 bases: TGTGCCAGCAGCCACCGACAGGGGAACACTGAAGCTTTCTTT.